The sequence of this TCR beta chain was determined in a study of CD8+ T cells in alopecia areata. As for the study in general: Among treated patients, oral tofacitinib was administered at 5 to 10 mg twice daily. Tofacitinib continued for 6 to 18 months and was then withheld for 6 months.

RNA, once extracted, was reverse transcribed into cDNA for use as the sequencing template. Profiled with immunoSEQ multiplex PCR; TCRdb holds only in-frame clones, not every one. The sample contains 140,000 to 150,000 clones, approximately 49% of which appear only once. Trimming cost V 11 bases and J 7 bases; bases outside gene matches: 11. The V gene's germline CDR1 is MDHEN and CDR2 SYDVKM. The CDR3 spans 12 residues. Findings of the study overall: Affected lesional scalp, above all in alopecia totalis/universalis, was more clonal than normal scalp. TCRs were shared less clearly across patients than in mice, possibly for HLA-related reasons.

This clone was seen at least ten times. What it recognizes is unknown. The V and J genes are TRBV28 and TRBJ2-7; 7 positions match TRBD2. The sequence derives from a human donor with alopecia areata. The specimen was CD4+ T cells sorted from blood, collected at week 0. CDR3 sequence: CALDRRAGEQYF. Here the CDR3 DNA reads TGTGCCCTGGACCGGAGAGCGGGGGAGCAGTACTTC.